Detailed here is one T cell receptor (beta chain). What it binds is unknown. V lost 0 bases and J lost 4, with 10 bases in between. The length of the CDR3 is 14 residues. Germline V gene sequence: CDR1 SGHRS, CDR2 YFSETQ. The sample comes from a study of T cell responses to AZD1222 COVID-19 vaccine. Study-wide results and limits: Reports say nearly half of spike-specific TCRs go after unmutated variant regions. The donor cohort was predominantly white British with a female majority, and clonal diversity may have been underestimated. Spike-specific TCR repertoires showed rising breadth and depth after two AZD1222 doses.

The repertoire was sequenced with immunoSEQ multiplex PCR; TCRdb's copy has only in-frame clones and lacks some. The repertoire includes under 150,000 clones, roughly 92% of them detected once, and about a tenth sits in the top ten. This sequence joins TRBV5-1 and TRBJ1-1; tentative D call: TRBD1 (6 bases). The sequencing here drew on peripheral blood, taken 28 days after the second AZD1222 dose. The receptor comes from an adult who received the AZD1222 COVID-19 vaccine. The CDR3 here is CASSLAGGITEAFF. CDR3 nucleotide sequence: TGCGCCAGCAGCTTGGCGGGGGGCATCACTGAAGCTTTCTTT.